This T cell receptor beta chain is from a study of tissue T cells after allogeneic stem cell transplantation. General observations from the study: Which tissue TCRs were alloreactive or antigen-specific was not determined. Some clones might be persisting host cells.

A remark on this clone: Its antigen is unknown. The gene symbols are mouse symbols.

The data were produced by immunoSEQ multiplex PCR, yet TCRdb's version contains in-frame clones alone and is incomplete. The data contain about 48,000 clones, around 73% of them singletons. The TCR sequence derives from a pool of C57BL/6 mice in good health. The sample was sorted cells pooled from one or two spleens.

CDR3 region: CASSSPGPETLYF. The sequenced part of the CDR3 DNA is TGTGCTAGCAGTAGTCCTGGGCCAGAAACGCTGTAT. This chain uses TRBV17 with TRBJ2-3; maybe TRBD2 (5 bases). Read coverage stops 1 residue before the CDR3 terminus; the germline J gene supplies the remainder. The germline V and J ends were trimmed by 3 bases and 4 bases, with 8 bases remaining between them. The CDR3 totals 13 residues. Looked up from germline, CDR1 is MNHDT and CDR2 is YYDKIL.